These T cell receptor beta chains were read from a single sample in a study of immune heterogeneity within non-small cell lung tumors. Via MiXCR, TCRdb re-called the multiplex PCR reads, giving one row per CDR3 protein. This table has around 2,200 distinct CDR3 sequences, about 25% appearing once. The sample comprised lung tumor tissue. Receptor source: a man aged 55 to 70 with non-small cell lung cancer. The CDR3 runs from the conserved cysteine through the conserved F or W. D genes are given only for firm matches. Clone size appears in some rows only: once, few, many, or a class for an expanded clone.

D	J	V	size	DNA	CDR3
TRBD2	TRBJ2-1	TRBV4-1	NA	TGCGCCAGCAGCCAAGCGACGGGACTAGCAGACAATGAGCAGTTCTTC	CASSQATGLADNEQFF
NA	TRBJ2-7	TRBV20-1	large	TGCAGTCTCCCCCAGCAAAACTCCGAGCAGTACTTC	CSLPQQNSEQYF
NA	TRBJ1-1	TRBV5-5	NA	TGTGCCTCGACGTCTCAGGCTTTGAACACTGAAGCTTTCTTT	CASTSQALNTEAFF
TRBD2	TRBJ2-1	TRBV4-1	NA	TGCGCCAGCAGCCAAAACTTACTAGCGGGAGGGCTCAAGGAGTTCTTC	CASSQNLLAGGLKEFF
NA	TRBJ1-4	TRBV9	NA	TGTGCCAGCAGCGTAGATCCCCCACCAGCGGGAAAACTGTTTTTT	CASSVDPPPAGKLFF
TRBD1	TRBJ1-1	TRBV6-1	large	TGTGCCAGCAGATTTACCGGGACAGGGATGGGGACTGAAGCTTTCTTT	CASRFTGTGMGTEAFF
NA	TRBJ1-1	TRBV19	NA	TGTGCCAGTAGCATCCCAGGGACTAGGCCGGGCTTGAACACTGAAGCTTTCTTT	CASSIPGTRPGLNTEAFF
NA	TRBJ1-2	TRBV7-2	medium-sized	TGTGCCAGCAGCCAATCCCCGGCTTTGAAGAGATATGGCTACACCTTC	CASSQSPALKRYGYTF
NA	TRBJ1-6	TRBV10-3	medium-sized	TGTGCCATCAGTGACCATAATTCACCCCTCCACTTT	CAISDHNSPLHF
TRBD2	TRBJ2-1	TRBV5-1	NA	TGCGCCAGCAGTATGAGTAGCGGGAGCTGGGAGCAGTTCTTC	CASSMSSGSWEQFF
TRBD2	TRBJ2-7	TRBV28	few	TGTGCCAGCAGTCCTTTAGCGGGAGCCTACGAGCAGTACTTC	CASSPLAGAYEQYF
NA	TRBJ1-5	TRBV28	NA	TGTGCCAGCAGTCTCCGACAGGTGGGCAATCAGCCCCAGCATTTT	CASSLRQVGNQPQHF
NA	TRBJ2-2	TRBV28	medium-sized	TGTGCCAGCAGTTTATTAGGGAACACCGGGGAGCTGTTTTTT	CASSLLGNTGELFF
NA	TRBJ2-1	TRBV7-9	NA	TGTGCCAGCAGCTTAGCTGTCGATGAGCAGTTCTTC	CASSLAVDEQFF
TRBD1	TRBJ2-4	TRBV11-3	few	TGTGCCAGCAGCCCAGGGACAGGGGTTAACATTCAGTACTTC	CASSPGTGVNIQYF
NA	TRBJ1-6	TRBV4-3	medium-sized	TGCGCCAGCAGCCAAGAAGTTGTCTATAATTCACCCCTCCACTTT	CASSQEVVYNSPLHF
NA	TRBJ1-2	TRBV5-1	medium-sized	TGCGCCAGCAGCAATCCTGTGTTTACCGCCTTC	CASSNPVFTAF
TRBD1	TRBJ1-2	TRBV30	NA	TGTGCCTGGAGTTACGGGACAGCCGGTGGCTACACCTTC	CAWSYGTAGGYTF